One sample yielded the 20 T cell receptor beta chains listed below, sequenced in a study of T cells after yellow fever vaccination. TCRdb called the 5' RACE reads again in MiXCR, with one record for every CDR3 protein. The table shows a few hundred thousand distinct CDR3 sequences, with 4.1% occurring only once. The sample consisted of PBMCs, taken 5 days after the yellow fever booster vaccination. Every receptor here comes from a man between 18 and 29 years old who received the YFV17D yellow fever vaccine.

This clonotype has more than one count but fewer than ten. The chain employs TRBV4-3 and TRBJ2-7, with TRBD1 identical over 7 bases. V was clipped by 4 bases and J by 0 bases; unmatched bases: 15. Germline assignment: CDR1 LGHNA and CDR2 YSLEER. The CDR3 totals 18 residues. In nucleotides, the CDR3 is TGCGCCAGCAGCCCCACCTGGTCGAGACAGGGCTCCTCCTACGAGCAGTACTTC. It codes for CASSPTWSRQGSSYEQYF.

CDR3 coding DNA: TGTGCCAGCAGTTACTCTGTTGACATCTCCTACGAGCAGTACGTC. Residues: CASSYSVDISYEQYV. J is TRBJ2-7 and V is TRBV6-6; D call uncertain. Germline CDR1 reads MNHNY; CDR2 reads SVGAGI (reference sequence). This CDR3 is 15 amino acids long. Trimming cost V 0 bases and J 0 bases, with 9 bases left between them.

V usage is TRBV18 and J usage is TRBJ2-2, with a tentative D call TRBD1 (5 bases). The V and J ends lost 4 bases and 0 bases respectively, with 9 bases between them. CDR1 and CDR2 (germline): KGHSH, LQKENI. The CDR3 has 15 amino acids. The CDR3, as DNA: TGTGCCAGCTCACAACTGACAGCGAACACCGGGGAGCTGTTTTTT. This codes for CASSQLTANTGELFF.

V usage is TRBV9 and J usage is TRBJ1-2; possible D gene TRBD1, 6 bases. The CDR3 has 15 amino acids. Trimming stripped 0 bases from V and 1 base from J, with 10 bases between. From germline, CDR1 is SGDLS and CDR2 YYNGEE. The CDR3 sequence: CASSVDREGNYGYTF. CDR3 sequence (DNA): TGTGCCAGCAGCGTAGACAGGGAGGGTAACTATGGCTACACCTTC.

In this sample, this clonotype turned up many times. The chain links TRBV3-1 to TRBJ2-3; either TRBD1 or TRBD2 may supply D (6 bases each). The CDR3 sequence is 14 residues long. Germline V gives CDR1 LGHDT, CDR2 YNNKEL (reference sequence). V was clipped by 5 bases and J by 9 bases, with 18 bases between them. CDR3 DNA sequence: TGTGCCAGCAGCTCAACCGTCGGGGGCGGGACGCAGTATTTT. This sequence encodes CASSSTVGGGTQYF.

The V call is TRBV7-2, the J call TRBJ2-7; TRBD2 matches 10 bases. The CDR3 spans 15 residues. Looked up from germline, CDR1 is SGHTA and CDR2 is FQGNSA. V was pared by 5 bases and J by 3 bases, with 7 bases of the junction left unmatched. DNA for the CDR3: TGTGCCAGCAGCCCCCCTAGCGGGGGTGGCTACGAGCAGTACTTC. Translated: CASSPPSGGGYEQYF.

The CDR3 coding sequence is TGCGCCAGCAGCCAAGAAGGGGTAGCGGATGCCGTTGAGACCCAGTACTTC. Translating it yields CASSQEGVADAVETQYF. The genes are TRBV4-3 and TRBJ2-5; weak D call: TRBD2 (6 bases). Deletions cut 0 bases from V and 5 bases from J, with 19 bases between. This CDR3 has 17 amino acids. Germline loops: CDR1 LGHNA, CDR2 YSLEER.

This clonotype was detected many times. V is TRBV4-1 and J is TRBJ2-7, with D unresolved. V shed 4 bases and J shed 6 bases, with 13 bases lying between them. The CDR3 covers 13 residues. The germline gives CDR1 MGHRA, CDR2 YSYEKL. CDR3 protein: CASSPGGVVEQYV. CDR3 DNA: TGCGCCAGCAGCCCTGGTGGGGTAGTCGAGCAGTACGTC.

The sample holds many counts of this clonotype. V usage is TRBV7-8 and J usage is TRBJ1-3; D ambiguous. Germline loops: CDR1 SGHVS, CDR2 FQNEAQ. The V end was cut by 4 bases, the J end by 2 bases, with 15 bases between. CDR3 length: 16 amino acids. CDR3 sequence (DNA): TGTGCCAGCAGCTCAGGCCGGAACGGCCCTGGAAACACCATATATTTT. It yields the protein CASSSGRNGPGNTIYF.

This clonotype was detected many times. The genes are TRBV5-1 and TRBJ1-1; D may be TRBD1 (5 bases). The germline V gene encodes CDR1 SGHRS and CDR2 YFSETQ. Trimming cost V 3 bases and J 0 bases, with 15 bases left between them. The CDR3 covers 16 residues. The CDR3 protein is CASSSPAGHLNTEAFF. CDR3 nucleotides: TGCGCCAGCAGCTCCCCCGCCGGACACTTGAACACTGAAGCTTTCTTT.

The rearrangement links TRBV6-2 or TRBV6-3 to TRBJ1-3, with D tentatively TRBD1 (5 bases). Germline V lookup: CDR1 MNHEY, CDR2 SVGEGT. The CDR3 contains 20 residues. V dropped 2 bases and J dropped 0 bases, with 23 bases sitting between them. CDR3 DNA: TGTGCCAGCAGTTACGGCGGCCGACTCGGACAACGGTTCTCTGGAAACACCATATATTTT. It encodes CASSYGGRLGQRFSGNTIYF.

This clonotype has just a few counts. The chain recombines TRBV18 with TRBJ1-1, with a weak D call TRBD1 (6 bases). This CDR3 has 14 amino acids. The germline V and J ends were trimmed by 3 bases and 2 bases, with 10 bases remaining between them. Germline V gene lookup returns CDR1 KGHSH and CDR2 LQKENI. The CDR3 DNA reads as TGTGCCAGCTCACCCTTGACAGGAAACACTGAAGCTTTCTTT. Translated: CASSPLTGNTEAFF.

V usage is TRBV12-3 or TRBV12-4 and J usage is TRBJ2-1, with 8 bases identical to TRBD1. Trimming took 5 bases from V and 4 from J; bases not matched to a gene: 7. This CDR3 spans 15 amino acids. CDR3: CASSPPGQVYNEQFF. The DNA for the CDR3 is TGTGCCAGCAGTCCTCCGGGACAGGTATACAATGAGCAGTTCTTC.

The CDR3 is CASSPGPGLARETQYF. In nucleotides, the CDR3 is TGTGCCAGCAGCCCTGGGCCGGGACTAGCAAGAGAGACCCAGTACTTC. The V call is TRBV7-8, the J call TRBJ2-5; 9 bases are a match to TRBD2. Trimming took 5 bases from V and 4 from J; bases not matched to a gene: 11. The CDR3 is 16 amino acids. Germline CDR1 SGHVS, CDR2 FQNEAQ. The full variable domain, rest sourced from reference TRBV7-8 and TRBJ2-5, is GAGVSQSPRYKVAKRGQDVALRCDPISGHVSLFWYQQALGQGPEFLTYFQNEAQLDKSGLPSDRFFAERPEGSVSTLKIQRTQQEDSAVYLCASSPGPGLARETQYFGPGTRLLVL.

A few counts support this clonotype. The gene calls are TRBV6-2 or TRBV6-3 and TRBJ2-2; 9 nucleotides line up with TRBD2. In germline, CDR1 is MNHEY, CDR2 SVGEGT. There are 15 residues in the CDR3. CDR3 region: CASGGYRTNTGELFF. The CDR3 bases are TGTGCAAGCGGGGGGTACCGAACGAACACCGGGGAGCTGTTTTTT.

V gene TRBV5-6 combines with J gene TRBJ1-2; D might be TRBD1 (6 bases). V lost 0 bases and J 7 bases, leaving 16 bases between the germline ends. The length of the CDR3 is 15 residues. The germline CDR1 and CDR2 sequences are SGHDT and YYEEEE. CDR3 amino acids: CASSLVGALSGGYTF. Here the CDR3 DNA reads TGTGCCAGCAGCTTGGTGGGGGCGCTTTCCGGTGGCTACACCTTC.

The chain employs TRBV7-3 and TRBJ1-1; 7 bases agree with TRBD1. V trimming: 0 bases; J trimming: 1 base; junction bases outside the gene matches: 2. Germline values: CDR1 SGHTA, CDR2 FQGTGA. This CDR3 comprises 15 residues. As DNA, the CDR3 is TGTGCCAGCAGCTTAACAGGGGGCCCGAACACTGAAGCTTTCTTT. It specifies CASSLTGGPNTEAFF.

The rearrangement joins TRBV12-3 or TRBV12-4 to TRBJ2-1; the D is unclear. Trimming pared 4 bases from V and 4 bases from J, leaving 14 bases between. The CDR3 has 15 amino acids. Here the CDR3 reads CASSYGQESYNEQFF. The CDR3 DNA is TGTGCCAGCAGTTATGGGCAGGAATCGTACAATGAGCAGTTCTTC.

This clonotype came up many times. This chain joins TRBV7-2 and TRBJ1-2; D not resolved. Germline V gene sequence: CDR1 SGHTA, CDR2 FQGNSA. Deletions cut 5 bases from V and 0 bases from J, with 7 bases between. CDR3 length: 13 amino acids. For the CDR3, the DNA is TGTGCCAGCAGCGAACAGACTAACTATGGCTACACCTTC. Encoded protein: CASSEQTNYGYTF.

There are a few counts of this clonotype. The chain has TRBV25-1 and TRBJ1-6; perhaps TRBD1 as D (5 bases). CDR3 size: 15 residues. V was clipped by 1 base and J by 10 bases, with 14 bases between them. The germline gives CDR1 MGHDK, CDR2 SYGVNS. In DNA form, the CDR3 reads TGTGCCAGCAGTGAATCTCACAGGACCAACTCACCCCTCCACTTT. Translation: CASSESHRTNSPLHF.